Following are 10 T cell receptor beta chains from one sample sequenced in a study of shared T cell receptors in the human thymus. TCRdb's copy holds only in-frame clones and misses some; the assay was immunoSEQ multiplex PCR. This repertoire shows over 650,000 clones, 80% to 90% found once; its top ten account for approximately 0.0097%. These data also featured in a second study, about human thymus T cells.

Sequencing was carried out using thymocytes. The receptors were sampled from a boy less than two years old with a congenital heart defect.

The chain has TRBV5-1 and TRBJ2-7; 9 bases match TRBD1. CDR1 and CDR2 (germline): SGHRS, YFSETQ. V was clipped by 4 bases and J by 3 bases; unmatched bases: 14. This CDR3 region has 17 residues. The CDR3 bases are TGCGCCAGCAGCCCCCGTCACCCGGGACAGGGATTCTACGAGCAGTACTTC. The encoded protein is CASSPRHPGQGFYEQYF.

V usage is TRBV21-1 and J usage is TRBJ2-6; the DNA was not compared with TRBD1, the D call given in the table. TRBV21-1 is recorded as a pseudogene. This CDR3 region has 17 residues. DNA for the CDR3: TGTGCCAGGTTTCGGGGACAGGGAGGCTCTGGGGCCAACGTCCTGACTTTC. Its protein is CARFRGQGGSGANVLTF.

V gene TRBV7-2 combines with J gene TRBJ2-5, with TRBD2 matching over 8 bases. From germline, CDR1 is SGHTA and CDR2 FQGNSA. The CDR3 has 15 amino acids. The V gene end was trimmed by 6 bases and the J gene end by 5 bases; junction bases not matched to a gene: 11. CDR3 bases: TGTGCCAGCAGGCATCTCGGGGGGGGGAGGGAGACCCAGTACTTC. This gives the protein CASRHLGGGRETQYF.

The DNA of the CDR3 is TGTGCCTGGAGGATGAGAGACAGGGTTTCACCCCTCCACTTT. This gives the protein CAWRMRDRVSPLHF. The J gene is TRBJ1-6, the V gene TRBV30; 7 nucleotides agree with TRBD1. Trimming cost V 3 bases and J 9 bases; bases outside gene matches: 8. The germline V gene has CDR1 GTSNPN and CDR2 SVGIG (reference sequence). CDR3 length: 14 residues. Based on the CDR3 plus reference TRBV30 and TRBJ1-6, the full variable domain is SQTIHQWPATLVQPVGSPLSLECTVEGTSNPNLYWYRQAAGRGLQLLFYSVGIGQISSEVPQNLSASRPQDRQFILSSKKLLLSDSGFYLCAWRMRDRVSPLHFGNGTRLTVT.

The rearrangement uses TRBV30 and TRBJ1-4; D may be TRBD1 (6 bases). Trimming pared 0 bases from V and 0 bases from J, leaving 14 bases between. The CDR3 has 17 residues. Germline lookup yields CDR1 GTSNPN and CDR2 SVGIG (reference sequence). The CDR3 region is CAWSVSGAQATNEKLFF. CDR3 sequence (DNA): TGTGCCTGGAGTGTATCAGGGGCCCAGGCAACTAATGAAAAACTGTTTTTT. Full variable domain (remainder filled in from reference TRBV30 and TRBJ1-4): SQTIHQWPATLVQPVGSPLSLECTVEGTSNPNLYWYRQAAGRGLQLLFYSVGIGQISSEVPQNLSASRPQDRQFILSSKKLLLSDSGFYLCAWSVSGAQATNEKLFFGSGTQLSVL.

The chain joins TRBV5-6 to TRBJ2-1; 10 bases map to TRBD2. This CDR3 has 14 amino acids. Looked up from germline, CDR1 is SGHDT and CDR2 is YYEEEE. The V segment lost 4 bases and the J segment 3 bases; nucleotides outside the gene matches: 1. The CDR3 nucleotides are TGTGCCAGCAGCAGGACTAGCGGCTACAATGAGCAGTTCTTC. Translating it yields CASSRTSGYNEQFF.

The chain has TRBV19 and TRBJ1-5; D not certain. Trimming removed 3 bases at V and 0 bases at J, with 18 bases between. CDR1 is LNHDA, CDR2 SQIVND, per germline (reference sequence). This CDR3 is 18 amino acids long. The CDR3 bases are TGTGCCAGTAGTATCGCAGGAACAGAATTATATAGCAATCAGCCCCAGCATTTT. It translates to CASSIAGTELYSNQPQHF.

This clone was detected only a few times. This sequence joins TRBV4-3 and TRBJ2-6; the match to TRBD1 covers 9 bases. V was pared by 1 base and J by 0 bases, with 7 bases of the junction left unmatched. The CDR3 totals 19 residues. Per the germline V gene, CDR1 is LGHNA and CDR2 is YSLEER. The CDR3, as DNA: TGCGCCAGCAGCCAAGGTGGGGGACAGGGTCCCTCTGGGGCCAACGTCCTGACTTTC. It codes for CASSQGGGQGPSGANVLTF.

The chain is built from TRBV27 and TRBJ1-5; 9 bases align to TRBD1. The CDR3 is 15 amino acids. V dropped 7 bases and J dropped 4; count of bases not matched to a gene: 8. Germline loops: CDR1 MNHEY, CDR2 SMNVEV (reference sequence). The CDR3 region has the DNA TGTGCCAGCAAATCCCGGGACAGGGCTAATCAGCCCCAGCATTTT. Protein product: CASKSRDRANQPQHF.

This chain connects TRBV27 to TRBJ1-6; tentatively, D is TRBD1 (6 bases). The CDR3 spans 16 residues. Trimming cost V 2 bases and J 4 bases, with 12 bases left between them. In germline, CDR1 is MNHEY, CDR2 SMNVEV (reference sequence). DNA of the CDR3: TGTGCCAGCAGTTTAACGGGGGGGCCTTATAATTCACCCCTCCACTTT. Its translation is CASSLTGGPYNSPLHF.